The entry below describes one T cell receptor (beta chain). Its antigen is as yet unknown. Selected positively for CCR7 and CD45RO-negative, naive CD8 cells excluded terminally differentiated effector memory CD45RA+ cells. These data belong to a study of shared clonotypes between healthy human individuals. Study-level findings and limits: Sampling covered blood only; tissue repertoires likely differ.

Method: immunoSEQ multiplex PCR; TCRdb's copy keeps in-frame clones and lacks some. The sample has some 1,900,000 clones, about 95% seen once. The germline gives CDR1 MNHNY, CDR2 SVGAGI (reference sequence). The CDR3 has 13 amino acids. V gave up 2 bases and J gave up 6 bases, with 11 bases separating them. The clonotype comes from a man aged 18-30 years in good health. Sequenced sample: naive CD8+ T cells sorted from blood. The chain carries TRBV6-6 and TRBJ2-7; D unresolved. The CDR3 bases are TGTGCCAGCAGTTACGACTGGGTCGGCGAGCAGTACTTC. Residues: CASSYDWVGEQYF.